These 6 T cell receptor beta chains were all obtained from the same sample, sequenced in a study of blood T cell repertoires in COVID-19 (dated by TCRdb to between 2020 and 2021). The library relied on the immunoSEQ multiplex PCR assay. Imported from immuneACCESS, the table was reduced by TCRdb to in-frame sequences with V and J called. These copies leave out some clones; in studies compared against another copy, an unresolved V gene accounts for under half, and the cause of the remainder is not known. The table for this sample lists 130,000 to 150,000 clones; roughly 90% of them were counted only once. The ten largest clones add up to 2% to 2.5% of the sample. The sequenced material came from peripheral blood. The receptors come from a human donor in a cohort sampled during active COVID-19.

The chain couples TRBV7-9 to TRBJ2-7; no firm D call. The CDR3 contains 14 residues. Germline loops: CDR1 SEHNR, CDR2 FQNEAQ (reference sequence). Between the trimmed V and J ends, which lost 5 bases and 3 bases, there was a span of 14 bases. For the CDR3, the DNA is TGTGCCAGCAGCCGGCAGCGTCAGCACTACGAGCAGTACTTC. Protein product: CASSRQRQHYEQYF.

The rearrangement joins TRBV4-3 to TRBJ2-2; 7 nucleotides line up with TRBD1. The CDR3 is made up of 14 amino acids. V trimming: 4 bases; J trimming: 9 bases; junction bases outside the gene matches: 8. Germline CDR1 LGHNA, CDR2 YSLEER. The CDR3 nucleotides read TGCGCCAGCAGCCCGACAGGGAAGGGATGGGAGCTGTTTTTT. Protein product: CASSPTGKGWELFF.

The V call is TRBV27, the J call TRBJ2-2; TRBD2 agrees at 13 bases. This CDR3 spans 15 amino acids. Germline CDR1 is MNHEY and CDR2 is SMNVEV (reference sequence). J gave up 6 bases and V 4 bases, and 2 bases lay outside the gene matches. CDR3 DNA: TGTGCCAGCAGTTCAGGACTAGCGGGAGCCGGGGAGCTGTTTTTT. This encodes CASSSGLAGAGELFF.

The J gene is TRBJ2-7, the V gene TRBV7-2; 10 bases map to TRBD1. Germline CDR1 reads SGHTA; CDR2 reads FQGNSA. V lost 4 bases to trimming and J lost 5 bases; unmatched junction nucleotides: 5. This CDR3 contains 14 residues. DNA for the CDR3: TGTGCCAGCAGCTCTGGACAGGGGGTGGACGAGCAGTACTTC. It yields the protein CASSSGQGVDEQYF.

This clone appeared a few times. The chain is built from TRBV6-2 or TRBV6-3 and TRBJ2-1, with no clear D. V lost 4 bases and J 3 bases, leaving 10 bases between the germline ends. This CDR3 spans 14 amino acids. In germline, CDR1 is MNHEY, CDR2 SVGEGT. The CDR3, as DNA: TGTGCCAGCAGTTTACCCGAGGTCTACAATGAGCAGTTCTTC. Amino acids: CASSLPEVYNEQFF.

The rearrangement links TRBV11-3 to TRBJ2-2; no clear D gene. V was pared by 5 bases and J by 4 bases, with 14 bases between. Per the germline V gene, CDR1 is SGHNT and CDR2 is YENEEA. CDR3 length equals 15 residues. This CDR3 is CASSRAPLTTGELFF. The CDR3 bases are TGTGCCAGCAGCCGCGCCCCGCTTACCACCGGGGAGCTGTTTTTT.